This T cell receptor beta chain was obtained from a study of shared clonotypes between healthy human individuals. On the study more broadly: For every donor, three CD4 naive, three CD4 memory, two CD8 naive and one CD8 memory plates were used.

Those who donated, Caucasian adults without exception, all lived in Nashville, Tennessee. The protocol was immunoSEQ multiplex PCR, while the TCRdb copy is restricted to in-frame clones and leaves out a portion. This table holds approximately 1,500,000 clones, approximately 98% found once. This CDR3 has 10 amino acids. V lost 5 bases and J 4 bases, leaving 2 bases between the germline ends. Germline V gene sequence: CDR1 ENHRY, CDR2 SYGVKD. The V and J genes are TRBV10-3 and TRBJ1-1; D is unresolved. The source material was naive CD4+ T cells sorted from blood. This sample's subset: CD45RA+ positively selected. This receptor was taken from a young man in good health. CDR3 in DNA: TGTGCCATCAGTTTCACTGAAGCTTTCTTT. This encodes CAISFTEAFF.